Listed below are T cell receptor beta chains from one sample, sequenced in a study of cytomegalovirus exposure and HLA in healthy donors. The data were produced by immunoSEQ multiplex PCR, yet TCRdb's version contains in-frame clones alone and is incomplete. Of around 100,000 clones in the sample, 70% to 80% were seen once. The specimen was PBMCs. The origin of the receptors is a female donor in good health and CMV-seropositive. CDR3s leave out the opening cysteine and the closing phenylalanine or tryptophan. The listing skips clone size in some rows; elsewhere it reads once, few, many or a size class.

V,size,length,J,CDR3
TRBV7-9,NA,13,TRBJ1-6,ASSPDRGGNSPLH
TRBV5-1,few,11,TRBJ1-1,ASSFGGGTEAF
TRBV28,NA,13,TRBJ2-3,ASRIGGVGTDTQY
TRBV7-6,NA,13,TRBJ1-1,ASSLATGMNTEAF
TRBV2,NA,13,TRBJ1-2,ASSLTVPRSYGYT
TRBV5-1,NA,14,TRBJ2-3,ASSLGSGGATDTQY
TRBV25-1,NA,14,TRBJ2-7,ASSDPGTGNSYEQY
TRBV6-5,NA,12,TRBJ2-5,ASSDSGGWETQY
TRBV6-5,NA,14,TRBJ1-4,ASSFTGFTTNEKLF
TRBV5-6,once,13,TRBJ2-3,ASSYWTGGTDTQY
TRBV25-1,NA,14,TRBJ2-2,ASSPITSARPGELF
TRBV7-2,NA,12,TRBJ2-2,ASSPGLNTGELF
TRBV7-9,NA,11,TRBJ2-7,ASSVGQGNEQY
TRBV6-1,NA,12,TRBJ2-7,ASSRGQGVYEQY
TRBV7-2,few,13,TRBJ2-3,ASSKLETGADTQY
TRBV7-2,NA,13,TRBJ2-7,ASSFGLAFSYEQY
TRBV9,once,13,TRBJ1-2,ASSAGTGANYGYT
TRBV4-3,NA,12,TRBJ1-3,ASSQDTGMDTIY
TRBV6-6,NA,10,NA,ASGQDSYEQY
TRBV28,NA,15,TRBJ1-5,ASSLLSTGGHNQPQH
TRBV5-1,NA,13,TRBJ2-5,ASSLVGQGKETQY
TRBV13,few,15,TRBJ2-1,ASSLYPGDRTHNEQF
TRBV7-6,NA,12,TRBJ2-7,ASSSGQTSYEQY
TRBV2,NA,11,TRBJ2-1,ASSPGAYNEQF
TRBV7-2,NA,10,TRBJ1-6,ASSTGNSPLH
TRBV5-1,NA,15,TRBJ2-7,ASSLTPQGSGSYEQY
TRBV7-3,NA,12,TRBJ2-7,ASSPDRGQGEQY
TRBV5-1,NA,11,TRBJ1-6,ASRQGTNSPLH
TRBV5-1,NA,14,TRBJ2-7,ASSPRTSGSHYEQY
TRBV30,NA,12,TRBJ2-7,AWSVGWQGGEQY
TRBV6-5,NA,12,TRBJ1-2,ASTKDRGLDGYT
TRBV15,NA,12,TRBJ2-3,ATSSEGDTDTQY
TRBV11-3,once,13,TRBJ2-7,ASSLTQGAPGEQY
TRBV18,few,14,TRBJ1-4,ASSPTMGGRNEKLF
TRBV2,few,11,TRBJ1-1,AVKTDWNTEAF
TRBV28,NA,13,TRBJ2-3,ASSLLAGRTDTQY
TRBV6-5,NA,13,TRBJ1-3,ASSPTTGTGNTIY
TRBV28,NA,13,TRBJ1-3,ASSFPGGTGNTIY
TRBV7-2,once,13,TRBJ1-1,ASSPQPRVNTEAF
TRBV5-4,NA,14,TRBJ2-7,ASSSGPTSGSYEQY
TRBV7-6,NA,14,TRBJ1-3,ASSPRPTGTGNTIY
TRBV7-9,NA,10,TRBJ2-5,ASTPQAETQY
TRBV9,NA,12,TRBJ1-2,ASSPGTANYGYT
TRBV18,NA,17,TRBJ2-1,ASSRQPGLAGENPNEQF
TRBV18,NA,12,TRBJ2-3,ASSLQREEDTQY
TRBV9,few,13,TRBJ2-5,ASSVGEGGRETQY
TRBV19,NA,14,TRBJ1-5,ASTIRGTGPNQPQH
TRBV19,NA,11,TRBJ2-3,ASSTSGGDTQY
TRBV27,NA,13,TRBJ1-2,ASSYRGQGLYGYT
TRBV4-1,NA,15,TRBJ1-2,ASSQASRREAAYGYT
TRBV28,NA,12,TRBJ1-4,ASRPPRSDEKLF
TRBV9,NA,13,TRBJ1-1,ASSDGQSMNTEAF
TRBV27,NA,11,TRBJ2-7,ASRKDTSYEQY
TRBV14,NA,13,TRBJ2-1,ASSQDPSGRGEQF
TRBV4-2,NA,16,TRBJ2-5,ASSQNRGGANQRGTQY
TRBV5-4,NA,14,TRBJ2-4,ASSSPSGLHKNIQY
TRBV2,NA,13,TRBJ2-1,ATARGRVNDNEQF
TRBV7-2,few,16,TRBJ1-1,ASSSRTSGQGGAAEAF
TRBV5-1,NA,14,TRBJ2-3,ASSLGLAGGPDTQY